These 5 T cell receptor beta chains were all obtained from the same sample, sequenced in a study of OX40 agonist ivuxolimab in advanced cancers. Clones were sequenced by immunoSEQ multiplex PCR, and TCRdb holds only the in-frame ones, with some missing. Of fewer than 100,000 clones listed, about 79% are singletons. Specimen: CD4+ or CD8+ T cells sorted from blood, collected in a trial of the OX40 agonist ivuxolimab. The receptors shown here come from an adult with an advanced solid tumor such as melanoma, head and neck, liver or kidney cancer.

The chain uses TRBV15 and TRBJ2-2; 11 nucleotides match TRBD1. The CDR3 length is 17 residues. V was clipped by 3 bases and J by 6 bases; unmatched bases: 9. Germline CDR1 and CDR2: LNHNV and YYDKDF (reference sequence). This chain's CDR3 is CATSRPRRTGGSGELFF. CDR3 bases: TGTGCCACCAGCAGGCCCCGCCGGACAGGGGGCTCCGGGGAGCTGTTTTTT.

The chain combines TRBV28 with TRBJ1-4, with D possibly being TRBD1 (5 bases). CDR1 and CDR2 from the germline V gene are MDHEN and SYDVKM. The CDR3 has 13 residues. Trimming removed 8 bases at V and 7 bases at J, with 14 bases between. The CDR3 DNA reads as TGTGCCAGCGGGTTGGGGCGGAGTGAAAAACTGTTTTTT. This codes for CASGLGRSEKLFF.

The chain employs TRBV7-8 and TRBJ1-6; D is unclear. Germline V CDR1 and CDR2: SGHVS, FQNEAQ. The CDR3 contains 15 residues. V was trimmed by 1 base and J by 11 bases, leaving 15 bases between them. Here the CDR3 DNA reads TGTGCCAGCAGCTTAGGTTCCCGGCGAGGGACACCCCTCCACTTT. It yields the protein CASSLGSRRGTPLHF.

This clone has a single count. The gene calls are TRBV6-6 and TRBJ2-6, with a weak D call TRBD1 (6 bases). Germline V gene lookup returns CDR1 MNHNY and CDR2 SVGAGI (reference sequence). The CDR3 is 16 residues long. V lost 5 bases to trimming and J lost 2 bases, with 13 bases between them. The CDR3 reads CASSRGTGTGANVLTF. DNA for the CDR3: TGTGCCAGCAGTCGGGGCACAGGGACTGGGGCCAACGTCCTGACTTTC.

The chain links TRBV28 to TRBJ2-7; 12 bases agree with TRBD1. Germline V lookup: CDR1 MDHEN, CDR2 SYDVKM. The length of the CDR3 is 15 residues. The J segment lost 7 bases and the V segment lost 6 bases, leaving 10 bases of the junction unmatched. CDR3 region: CASRGTGGFPSEQYF. For the CDR3, the DNA is TGTGCCAGCAGGGGGACAGGGGGCTTCCCTTCGGAGCAGTACTTC.